The sequence of this T cell receptor (beta chain) was determined in a study of cytomegalovirus exposure and HLA in healthy donors. Broader study findings: In a later analysis, specific HLA alleles were associated with approximately 16,000 TCR beta sequences at a 0.05 false discovery rate. Exclusion applied to some V segments, including TRBV6-2 and TRBV6-3, as they were indistinguishable.

It was with 60 Vbeta and 13 Jbeta primers that the PCR ran. Only in-frame clones appear in the TCRdb table, and some are missing; sequencing was by immunoSEQ multiplex PCR. The sample carries approximately 210,000 clones, 70% to 90% recorded once. When sampled, the donors appeared nominally healthy, though they likely had unrecorded immune exposures. Turning to this clone: Its antigen is undetermined.

Trimming removed 4 bases at V and 6 bases at J, with 18 bases between. The CDR3 runs to 15 residues. Germline loops: CDR1 GTSNPN, CDR2 SVGIG (reference sequence). This receptor was obtained from a young woman in good health and CMV-seronegative. The chain has TRBV30 and TRBJ2-2, with no clear D. Source material: PBMCs. The CDR3 loop is CAWNPESAWSGELFF. The CDR3 nucleotides are TGTGCCTGGAACCCGGAGAGTGCATGGTCCGGGGAGCTGTTTTTT.